This TCR beta chain derives from a study of T cell changes during pregnancy in multiple sclerosis. CDR3 length: 15 amino acids. V was pared by 4 bases and J by 4 bases, with 14 bases between. From germline, CDR1 is SGHNT and CDR2 YYREEE (reference sequence). Assay: immunoSEQ multiplex PCR; the TCRdb copy retains only in-frame clones and omits some. The sample has just under 95,000 clones; almost 95% are singletons. The receptor was derived from a female donor with multiple sclerosis, enrolled in a pregnancy study. The sequences come from peripheral blood, collected in the first trimester of pregnancy. The V and J genes are TRBV5-4 and TRBJ2-2; perhaps D is TRBD1 or TRBD2 (5 bases each). The CDR3 region has the DNA TGTGCCAGCAGCCTGGGGGAGCGCCTCACCGGGGAGCTGTTTTTT. This sequence encodes CASSLGERLTGELFF.